The rows below give T cell receptor beta chains drawn from one sample of a study of blood T cell repertoires in COVID-19. The repertoire was sequenced with immunoSEQ multiplex PCR; TCRdb's copy has only in-frame clones and lacks some. This sample carries hundreds of thousands of clones, about 88% of them seen once, and the ten largest clones take roughly 12%. Specimen: peripheral blood. Source of these receptors: a woman aged 25 to 39 with COVID-19, enrolled during active disease. CDR3s include the opening cysteine and the closing phenylalanine or tryptophan. The D gene is left open where the match is weak. Where a row states a size, it is once, few, many or the class of an expanded clone; other rows omit it.

v_gene: TRBV11-3
abundance: .
j_gene: TRBJ2-1
d_gene: .
CDR3aa: CASSSSPLSSADEQFF
CDR3nt: TGTGCCAGCAGCTCATCCCCCCTCTCCAGCGCGGATGAGCAGTTCTTC

v_gene: TRBV29-1
abundance: .
j_gene: TRBJ2-3
d_gene: .
CDR3aa: CSVETASTDTQYF
CDR3nt: TGCAGCGTTGAAACAGCTAGCACAGATACGCAGTATTTT

v_gene: TRBV28
abundance: .
j_gene: TRBJ2-7
d_gene: TRBD1
CDR3aa: CATVTGGPYEQYF
CDR3nt: TGTGCCACCGTCACAGGGGGCCCCTACGAGCAGTACTTC

v_gene: TRBV27
abundance: .
j_gene: TRBJ2-1
d_gene: .
CDR3aa: CASSLGLFNEQFF
CDR3nt: TGTGCCAGCAGTTTAGGACTCTTCAATGAGCAGTTCTTC

v_gene: TRBV28
abundance: .
j_gene: TRBJ2-3
d_gene: TRBD2
CDR3aa: CASRGTSGSRTDTQYF
CDR3nt: TGTGCCAGCAGGGGGACTAGCGGGAGTCGAACAGATACGCAGTATTTT

v_gene: TRBV7-9
abundance: .
j_gene: TRBJ1-2
d_gene: .
CDR3aa: CASSPGHGYTF
CDR3nt: TGTGCCAGCAGCCCAGGGCATGGCTACACCTTC

v_gene: TRBV6-1
abundance: few
j_gene: TRBJ1-2
d_gene: .
CDR3aa: CASSELLGLSGYTF
CDR3nt: TGTGCCAGCAGTGAACTCTTGGGGCTGTCTGGCTACACCTTC

v_gene: TRBV5-4
abundance: .
j_gene: TRBJ2-5
d_gene: TRBD2
CDR3aa: CASSSGLAGDGETQYF
CDR3nt: TGTGCCAGCAGCAGTGGACTAGCGGGAGATGGGGAGACCCAGTACTTC

v_gene: TRBV4-1
abundance: few
j_gene: TRBJ1-1
d_gene: .
CDR3aa: CASSHTENTEAFF
CDR3nt: TGCGCCAGCAGCCATACAGAGAACACTGAAGCTTTCTTT

v_gene: TRBV19
abundance: .
j_gene: TRBJ2-5
d_gene: TRBD1
CDR3aa: CASSMGTGFQETQYF
CDR3nt: TGTGCCAGTAGTATGGGGACAGGGTTCCAAGAGACCCAGTACTTC

v_gene: TRBV19
abundance: .
j_gene: TRBJ2-1
d_gene: TRBD2
CDR3aa: CASSPLTSGALNEQFF
CDR3nt: TGTGCCAGTAGTCCTCTGACTAGCGGGGCTCTCAATGAGCAGTTCTTC

v_gene: TRBV29-1
abundance: few
j_gene: TRBJ2-5
d_gene: .
CDR3aa: CSVEEGAGALGTQYF
CDR3nt: TGCAGCGTTGAAGAGGGGGCGGGAGCCCTTGGGACCCAGTACTTC

v_gene: TRBV19
abundance: .
j_gene: TRBJ2-7
d_gene: .
CDR3aa: CASSFRGSYEQYF
CDR3nt: TGTGCCAGTAGTTTCAGGGGCTCCTACGAGCAGTACTTC

v_gene: TRBV28
abundance: .
j_gene: TRBJ1-5
d_gene: .
CDR3aa: CASSLAGGNQPQHF
CDR3nt: TGTGCCAGCAGTTTGGCAGGGGGCAATCAGCCCCAGCATTTT

v_gene: TRBV2
abundance: .
j_gene: TRBJ2-7
d_gene: .
CDR3aa: CASSSGAYEQYF
CDR3nt: TGTGCCAGCAGTTCAGGGGCCTACGAGCAGTACTTC

v_gene: TRBV29-1
abundance: once
j_gene: TRBJ2-7
d_gene: .
CDR3aa: CSVEGGAGYEQYF
CDR3nt: TGCAGCGTTGAAGGCGGGGCGGGCTACGAGCAGTACTTC

v_gene: TRBV7-9
abundance: .
j_gene: TRBJ2-7
d_gene: .
CDR3aa: CASSPGTVLEQYF
CDR3nt: TGTGCCAGCAGCCCCGGGACTGTGCTCGAGCAGTACTTC

v_gene: TRBV19
abundance: .
j_gene: TRBJ1-2
d_gene: .
CDR3aa: CASSITGLGYTF
CDR3nt: TGTGCCAGTAGTATAACAGGGCTTGGCTACACCTTC

v_gene: TRBV5-6
abundance: .
j_gene: TRBJ1-6
d_gene: TRBD1
CDR3aa: CASSWGQTGGSPLHF
CDR3nt: TGTGCCAGCAGCTGGGGTCAGACAGGGGGTTCACCCCTCCACTTT

v_gene: TRBV7-7
abundance: .
j_gene: TRBJ1-1
d_gene: .
CDR3aa: CASSPFGGAEAFF
CDR3nt: TGTGCTAGCAGCCCCTTCGGGGGAGCTGAAGCTTTCTTT

v_gene: TRBV21-1
abundance: .
j_gene: TRBJ1-6
d_gene: .
CDR3aa: CASSKFDEEGSPLHF
CDR3nt: TGTGCCAGCAGCAAATTTGACGAGGAGGGTTCACCCCTCCACTTT

v_gene: TRBV9
abundance: .
j_gene: TRBJ1-1
d_gene: .
CDR3aa: CASSGAGMDTEAFF
CDR3nt: TGTGCCAGCAGCGGGGCCGGGATGGACACTGAAGCTTTCTTT

v_gene: TRBV11-3
abundance: .
j_gene: TRBJ2-7
d_gene: TRBD1
CDR3aa: CASSSPRTGGYEQYF
CDR3nt: TGTGCCAGCAGCTCCCCTAGGACAGGGGGCTACGAGCAGTACTTC

v_gene: TRBV2
abundance: .
j_gene: TRBJ1-1
d_gene: .
CDR3aa: CASRVQGASTEAFF
CDR3nt: TGTGCCAGCAGGGTACAGGGAGCGAGCACTGAAGCTTTCTTT